These 11 T cell receptor beta chains were sequenced from one sample in a study of blood T cell repertoires in COVID-19. Profiling relied on immunoSEQ multiplex PCR, and the TCRdb table lists in-frame clones only, not all of them. This table holds about 240,000 clones, approximately 86% found once. The source material was peripheral blood. These receptors came from a man aged 55 to 70 who had recovered from COVID-19.

The CDR3 bases are TGTGCCAGCAGTGAAACCGGCAGAAGCTTAGCTGAAAAACTGTTTTTT. Encoded protein: CASSETGRSLAEKLFF. The chain uses TRBV2 and TRBJ1-4; no clear D. V was cut by 2 bases and J by 7 bases, with 17 bases left in between. Per germline, CDR1 SNHLY and CDR2 FYNNEI. The CDR3 has 16 residues.

This chain links TRBV10-3 with TRBJ2-2, with no clear D. Trimming removed 2 bases from V and 6 bases from J, with 10 bases in between. This CDR3 comprises 14 residues. Germline values: CDR1 ENHRY, CDR2 SYGVKD. CDR3 region: CAISERSSSGELFF. The CDR3, as DNA: TGTGCCATCAGTGAGCGGTCGTCGTCCGGGGAGCTGTTTTTT.

The J gene is TRBJ1-4, the V gene TRBV19; a weak D match, TRBD1 (6 bases). With 6 bases removed from V and 7 bases from J, the gap between germline ends came to 15 bases. The CDR3 runs 14 residues. Germline CDR1 and CDR2: LNHDA and SQIVND (reference sequence). Here the CDR3 DNA reads TGTGCCAGTAGGACTCAGGGGACGAGTGAAAAACTGTTTTTT. Amino acids: CASRTQGTSEKLFF.

The V call is TRBV7-9, the J call TRBJ1-1; the D is unclear. Trimming took off 4 bases at V and 0 bases at J, with 12 bases between the two ends. This CDR3 region has 15 residues. Germline CDR1 reads SEHNR; CDR2 reads FQNEAQ (reference sequence). CDR3 in amino acids: CASSSLYRMNTEAFF. The DNA of the CDR3 is TGTGCCAGCAGCTCCCTCTATCGCATGAACACTGAAGCTTTCTTT. The whole variable domain, remainder taken from reference TRBV7-9 and TRBJ1-1, is DTGVSQNPRHKITKRGQNVTFRCDPISEHNRLYWYRQTLGQGPEFLTYFQNEAQLEKSRLLSDRFSAERPKGSFSTLEIQRTEQGDSAMYLCASSSLYRMNTEAFFGQGTRLTVV.

The chain recombines TRBV9 with TRBJ1-2; TRBD1 matches 11 bases. Germline-derived CDR1 and CDR2 are SGDLS and YYNGEE. This CDR3 is built from 15 residues. Trimming removed 4 bases from V and 3 bases from J; junction bases left unmatched: 5. This chain's CDR3 is CASSPRTGGDYGYTF. The CDR3 nucleotides read TGTGCCAGCAGCCCACGGACAGGGGGCGACTATGGCTACACCTTC. The full variable domain, in which reference TRBV9 and TRBJ1-2 provide the parts outside the CDR3, is DSGVTQTPKHLITATGQRVTLRCSPRSGDLSVYWYQQSLDQGLQFLIQYYNGEERAKGNILERFSAQQFPDLHSELNLSSLELGDSALYFCASSPRTGGDYGYTFGSGTRLTVV.

The chain recombines TRBV7-6 with TRBJ1-4, with 10 bases lining up with TRBD1. V trimming: 2 bases; J trimming: 6 bases; junction bases outside the gene matches: 3. The CDR3 runs to 15 residues. Germline V gene lookup returns CDR1 SGHVS and CDR2 FNYEAQ. This chain's CDR3 is CASSLFGQGDEKLFF. In DNA, the CDR3 is TGTGCCAGCAGCTTATTTGGACAGGGGGATGAAAAACTGTTTTTT.

The chain carries TRBV2 and TRBJ1-1, with 8 bases fitting TRBD1. The CDR3 is made up of 12 amino acids. V lost 11 bases to trimming and J lost 1 base; unmatched junction nucleotides: 3. CDR1 and CDR2 from the germline V gene are SNHLY and FYNNEI. The CDR3 DNA reads TGTGCCGACAGGGGAACGAACACTGAAGCTTTCTTT. Translating gives CADRGTNTEAFF.

This clone was observed a few times. The chain carries TRBV6-1 and TRBJ1-5, with 9 nucleotides matching TRBD1. The germline V gene has CDR1 MNHNS and CDR2 SASEGT. J was trimmed by 3 bases and V by 3 bases; bases with no gene match: 6. CDR3 length: 16 residues. This CDR3 reads CASSDWTGAFNQPQHF. DNA of the CDR3: TGTGCCAGCAGTGATTGGACAGGGGCCTTCAATCAGCCCCAGCATTTT.

The V call is TRBV6-5, the J call TRBJ2-1; a possible D gene is TRBD1 (5 bases). CDR3 size: 15 residues. Trimming left V 0 bases short and J 5 bases short, with 11 bases between. Germline V CDR1 and CDR2: MNHEY, SVGAGI. CDR3 coding DNA: TGTGCCAGCAGTTACTCGAGAAGGGGTCACAATGAGCAGTTCTTC. Protein product: CASSYSRRGHNEQFF.

This clone came up a few times. The CDR3 DNA follows: TGTGCCAGCAGCCCGGGGGGAAGTCGGGCCTACGAGCAGTACTTC. This codes for CASSPGGSRAYEQYF. This chain joins TRBV2 and TRBJ2-7, with 7 bases lining up with TRBD2. Germline V gene sequence: CDR1 SNHLY, CDR2 FYNNEI. V was pared by 6 bases and J by 2 bases, with 10 bases of the junction left unmatched. The CDR3 extends over 15 amino acids.

The chain carries TRBV5-5 and TRBJ2-2, with 8 nucleotides matching TRBD1. With V trimmed by 4 bases and J by 7 bases, 18 bases remained unmatched. Germline values: CDR1 SGHKS, CDR2 YYEKEE (reference sequence). The CDR3 extends over 18 amino acids. The CDR3 protein is CASSGTWQGAPPNGELFF. As DNA, the CDR3 is TGTGCCAGCAGCGGGACTTGGCAGGGGGCCCCACCAAACGGGGAGCTGTTTTTT. Variable domain in full (rest from reference TRBV5-5 and TRBJ2-2): DAGVTQSPTHLIKTRGQQVTLRCSPISGHKSVSWYQQVLGQGPQFIFQYYEKEERGRGNFPDRFSARQFPNYSSELNVNALLLGDSALYLCASSGTWQGAPPNGELFFGEGSRLTVL.